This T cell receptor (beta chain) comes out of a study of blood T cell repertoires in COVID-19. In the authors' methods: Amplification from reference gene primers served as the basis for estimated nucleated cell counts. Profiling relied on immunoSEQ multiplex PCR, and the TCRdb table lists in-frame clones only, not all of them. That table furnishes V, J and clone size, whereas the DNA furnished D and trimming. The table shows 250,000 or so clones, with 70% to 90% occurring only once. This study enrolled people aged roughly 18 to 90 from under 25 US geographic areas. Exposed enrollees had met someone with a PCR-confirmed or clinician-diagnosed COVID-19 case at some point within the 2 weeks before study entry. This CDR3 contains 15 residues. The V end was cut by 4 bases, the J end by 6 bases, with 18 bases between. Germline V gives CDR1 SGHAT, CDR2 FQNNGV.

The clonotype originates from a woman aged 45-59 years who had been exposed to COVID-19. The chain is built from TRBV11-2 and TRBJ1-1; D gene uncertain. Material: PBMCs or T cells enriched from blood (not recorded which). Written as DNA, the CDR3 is TGTGCCAGCAGCTCTGCCTCTCCCCGGAGCGCTGAAGCTTTCTTT. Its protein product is CASSSASPRSAEAFF.